The text below deals with one TCR beta chain. The target antigen is unknown. The sample belongs to a study of immune evolution from preneoplasia to lung adenocarcinoma. Study outcomes and limitations: Highest clonality occurred in KRAS-mutant, not EGFR-mutant or double wild-type, nodules. Normal lung had the highest top T cell clone frequencies. Clonality was highest in normal lung, lower in later-stage lesions apparently.

Nucleic acids came from premalignant or tumor cells enriched by macro-dissection. The V gene's germline CDR1 is SGHNT and CDR2 YYREEE (reference sequence). V was pared by 4 bases and J by 1 base, with 15 bases between. The CDR3 spans 15 residues. Clones were read by immunoSEQ multiplex PCR, and TCRdb kept only the in-frame ones, dropping some. The table lists around 39,000 clones, 74% of them singletons. The sequenced material came from FFPE invasive lung adenocarcinoma tissue. The chain employs TRBV5-4 and TRBJ2-7, with D tentatively TRBD2 (6 bases). The TCR was taken from a person between 55 and 69 years old with lung adenocarcinoma. The CDR3 coding sequence is TGTGCCAGCAGCAGAGGGTTAGCGGAATCCTACGAGCAGTACTTC. It is translated as CASSRGLAESYEQYF.